These T cell receptor beta chains were read from a single sample in a study of blood T cell repertoires in COVID-19. Some clones are missing from TCRdb's copy, which holds only in-frame ones; the method was immunoSEQ multiplex PCR. The sample shows just over 65,000 clones, about nine tenths of them seen only once. Sample: peripheral blood. These receptors came from a man aged 25-40 years with acute or convalescent COVID-19. Each CDR3 is given with its conserved first and last residue. The D gene is left open where the match is weak. Size is omitted from some rows. Given values are once, few, many or a class for expanded clones.

few	TRBD2	TRBV7-3	TRBJ2-1	TGTGCCAGCAGCCCTGTACTAGCGGGAGGCCCTATGGGCGAGCAGTTCTTC	CASSPVLAGGPMGEQFF
once	TRBD2	TRBV15	TRBJ2-3	TGTGCCACTCTCCTAGCGGGAGGGACAGATACGCAGTATTTT	CATLLAGGTDTQYF
-	-	TRBV4-2	TRBJ2-5	TGTGCCAGCAGCCAAGAGAATGGGGAGCCGAGGGAGGAGACCCAGTACTTC	CASSQENGEPREETQYF
-	TRBD2	TRBV28	TRBJ2-1	TGTGCCAGCAACCTCCCCGCGGGAGGGCGAAATGAGCAGTTCTTC	CASNLPAGGRNEQFF
-	TRBD1	TRBV5-4	TRBJ1-4	TGTGCCAGCAGCCGGGGACAGCGAGAGGAAAAACTGTTTTTT	CASSRGQREEKLFF
once	-	TRBV6-5	TRBJ2-2	TGTGCCAGCAACCTGGGGCAGGTCGGGGAGCTGTTTTTT	CASNLGQVGELFF
-	-	TRBV7-9	TRBJ1-5	TGTGCCAGCAGCTACGGGTCAGGCAATCAGCCCCAGCATTTT	CASSYGSGNQPQHF
-	TRBD1	TRBV5-1	TRBJ1-2	TGCGCCAGCAGCTACGCCGACAGGGTGGATGGCTACACCTTC	CASSYADRVDGYTF
-	TRBD1	TRBV3-1/TRBV3-2	TRBJ1-4	TGTGCCAGCAGCCCATACAGGGGGGACGAAAAACTGTTTTTT	CASSPYRGDEKLFF
-	-	TRBV19	TRBJ1-1	TGTGCCAGTAGGGAGGGATGGAACACTGAAGCTTTCTTT	CASREGWNTEAFF
-	TRBD2	TRBV5-1	TRBJ2-7	TGCGCCAGCAGCGGCGGGTCCAGCGGGAGTTGGGAGCAGTACTTC	CASSGGSSGSWEQYF
-	TRBD1	TRBV7-2	TRBJ1-6	TGTGCCAGCAGCTTAGAGGGGACAGGGCGTTCACCCCTCCACTTT	CASSLEGTGRSPLHF
-	-	TRBV3-1/TRBV3-2	TRBJ2-2	TGTGCCAGCAGCCAAGGAGTCAACACCGGGGAGCTGTTTTTT	CASSQGVNTGELFF
-	-	TRBV5-1	TRBJ2-1	TGCGCCAGCAGCTCCCCAGACTTAATACCCAATGAGCAGTTCTTC	CASSSPDLIPNEQFF
-	TRBD1	TRBV28	TRBJ1-1	TGTGCCAGCAGTCAGTGGGACAGGGGCCGTGAAGCTTTCTTT	CASSQWDRGREAFF
-	-	TRBV5-3	TRBJ1-2	TGTGCCAGAAGCACAAACTGGGGGGATGGCTACACCTTC	CARSTNWGDGYTF
once	-	TRBV12-3/TRBV12-4	TRBJ1-1	TGTGCCAGCAGTTTAGGTACCGGCACTGAAGCTTTCTTT	CASSLGTGTEAFF
-	TRBD1	TRBV4-1	TRBJ1-1	TGCGCCAGCAGAGGTACAGGGGGCCTTGGAGCTTTCTTT	CASRGTGGLGAFF
-	-	TRBV9	TRBJ2-1	TGTGCCAGCAGCGCCGGGCAGGTAGGGGTCAATGAGCAGTTCTTC	CASSAGQVGVNEQFF